Shown below are 21 T cell receptor beta chains from a single sample sequenced in a study of regulatory T cells in long-lasting Graves disease. Arm-PCR of CDR3 regions and iRepertoire HTBI primers were the basis on which TCR beta libraries were built. TCRdb re-derived calls from the multiplex PCR reads in MiXCR, one entry per CDR3 protein. This sample carries about 540,000 distinct CDR3 sequences, about 13% of them seen once, and the ten largest clones take roughly a tenth. Time point here: newly diagnosed GD, antithyroid drugs for less than 3 months. The TCR library used RNA extracted from PBMCs. This sample was shared with a second study, whose subject was T cells in Graves' hyperthyroidism and ophthalmopathy.

The material was peripheral blood mononuclear cells (PBMCs), obtained at new diagnosis, from a patient treated with antithyroid drugs. The source is a man aged 25-40 years with Graves disease.

CDR3: CASSPPDRLYEQYF. In nucleotides, the CDR3 is TGCGCCAGCAGCCCCCCGGACAGACTCTACGAGCAGTACTTC. The chain joins TRBV4-1 to TRBJ2-3; possible D gene TRBD1, 6 bases. Gene TRBJ2-7 matches the end of the DNA better, so the J call may be wrong. In germline, CDR1 is MGHRA, CDR2 YSYEKL. There are 14 residues in the CDR3.

This clonotype has just a few counts. V gene TRBV19 combines with J gene TRBJ2-7; 7 positions agree with TRBD1. This CDR3 is built from 13 residues. With V trimmed by 3 bases and J by 5 bases, 4 bases remained unmatched. Germline assignment: CDR1 LNHDA and CDR2 SQIVND (reference sequence). CDR3 nucleotides: TGTGCCAGTAGTATCACAGGGGCTCACGAGCAGTACTTC. Protein sequence: CASSITGAHEQYF.

Many counts were recorded for this clonotype. The V gene is TRBV2, the J gene TRBJ1-1, with D possibly TRBD1 on 6 matching bases. CDR3 length equals 13 residues. Germline V gene lookup returns CDR1 SNHLY and CDR2 FYNNEI. V gave up 10 bases and J gave up 5 bases, with 17 bases separating them. The CDR3 region has the DNA TGTGCCACCCTTAGGGGACAATTGACTGAAGCTTTCTTT. Translation: CATLRGQLTEAFF.

This clonotype has ten or more counts. The chain couples TRBV6-1 to TRBJ2-1; TRBD1 or TRBD2 may be the D gene (5 bases each). Germline CDR1 and CDR2: MNHNS and SASEGT. The CDR3 runs to 17 residues. The ends were cut back, 6 bases at V and 1 base at J, with 19 bases in the middle. CDR3 coding DNA: TGTGCCAGCAGCCGGGGATCCGGGACGGTATCCTACAATGAGCAGTTCTTC. This sequence encodes CASSRGSGTVSYNEQFF.

This clonotype appeared many times. The V call is TRBV5-1, the J call TRBJ2-1; no definite D call. Trimming shortened V by 7 bases and J by 8 bases, and 19 bases separated the two germline ends. The CDR3 is made up of 14 amino acids. CDR1 SGHRS and CDR2 YFSETQ come from the germline V gene. CDR3 sequence: CASSTGQPFDEQFF. The CDR3 nucleotides read TGCGCCAGCTCCACCGGGCAGCCCTTCGATGAGCAGTTCTTC.

This clonotype was observed at least ten times. CDR3 sequence (DNA): TGTGCCAGCACCCTAGCAAGACTAGCCAATCGGGTTGAGCAGTTCTTC. This gives the protein CASTLARLANRVEQFF. The chain joins TRBV7-9 to TRBJ2-1, with TRBD2 matching 7 bases. The CDR3 has 16 amino acids. CDR1 is SEHNR and CDR2 is FQNEAQ in the germline V gene (reference sequence). Trimming cost V 7 bases and J 9 bases; bases outside gene matches: 18.

The rearrangement uses TRBV5-1 and TRBJ2-1, with unresolved D. Per the germline V gene, CDR1 is SGHRS and CDR2 is YFSETQ. The CDR3 totals 14 residues. Trimming took 7 bases from V and 8 from J, leaving 19 bases between them. The CDR3 sequence is CASCARTAGDEQFF. The CDR3 DNA reads as TGCGCCAGCTGTGCTCGGACGGCTGGGGATGAGCAGTTCTTC.

This clonotype was recorded at least ten times. The rearrangement joins TRBV19 to TRBJ2-1; 9 positions match TRBD2. J lost 8 bases, V lost 2 bases, and 7 bases had no gene match. CDR3 size: 15 residues. Germline CDR1 LNHDA, CDR2 SQIVND (reference sequence). CDR3 amino acids: CASSIPSGKTYEQFF. The CDR3 nucleotides read TGTGCCAGTAGTATACCTAGCGGGAAGACGTATGAGCAGTTCTTC.

This clonotype showed up just a few times. This chain links TRBV7-9 with TRBJ1-3; 8 bases line up with TRBD1. With 3 bases clipped from V and 4 bases from J, the junction kept 5 bases outside the gene matches. CDR1 is SEHNR, CDR2 FQNEAQ, per germline (reference sequence). This CDR3 is built from 15 residues. CDR3 residues: CASSFGQGDGNTIYF. Here the CDR3 DNA reads TGTGCCAGCAGCTTCGGACAGGGCGACGGAAACACCATATATTTT.

This clonotype was seen repeatedly, ten times or more. V is TRBV10-3 and J is TRBJ2-5; TRBD1 might be the D (5 bases). This CDR3 is built from 13 residues. With 3 bases removed from V and 2 bases from J, the gap between germline ends came to 7 bases. Germline V gene sequence: CDR1 ENHRY, CDR2 SYGVKD. DNA for the CDR3: TGTGCCATCAGTGACGACAGACAAGAGACCCAGTACTTC. Protein product: CAISDDRQETQYF.

There are many counts of this clonotype. The chain combines TRBV9 with TRBJ1-5; no reliable D call. The CDR3 totals 15 residues. CDR1 and CDR2 (germline): SGDLS, YYNGEE. V lost 0 bases to trimming and J lost 6 bases, with 13 bases between them. As DNA, the CDR3 is TGTGCCAGCAGCGTAGGTGAGGGTAGACGTCAGCCCCAGCATTTT. Residues: CASSVGEGRRQPQHF.

This clonotype was picked up a small number of times. The chain is built from TRBV27 and TRBJ2-5, with D perhaps TRBD1 (7 bases). V lost 3 bases and J lost 10, with 21 bases in between. From germline, CDR1 is MNHEY and CDR2 SMNVEV (reference sequence). The CDR3 spans 15 residues. The CDR3 here is CASSLRDSLGGIQYF. The CDR3 DNA reads as TGTGCCAGCAGTTTGCGGGACAGCCTTGGGGGGATCCAGTACTTC.

In this sample, this clonotype turned up a few times. Just one base apart from a much larger clone, this may be a read error. The V and J genes are TRBV6-5 and TRBJ1-1, with D unresolved. The germline V and J ends were trimmed by 0 bases and 1 base, with 0 bases remaining between them. There are 12 residues in the CDR3. Germline V lookup: CDR1 MNHEY, CDR2 SVGAGI. The CDR3 reads CASSYSNTEAFF. CDR3 DNA sequence: TGTGCCAGCAGTTACTCGAACACTGAAGCTTTCTTT.

This clonotype was detected a few times. An end of the junction does not agree with germline; a read error may underlie this. The chain links TRBV4-1 to TRBJ1-1; D is unresolved. Germline V gene data show CDR1 as MGHRA and CDR2 as YSYEKL. This CDR3 region has 15 residues. The CDR3 DNA reads as TGCGCCAGCAGCCAGACCCTGGCTGCGAACACTGAAACTTTCTTT. As protein: CASSQTLAANTETFF.

This clonotype was seen a few times. This CDR3 reads CSAGGSGQGISEQYF. CDR3 in DNA: TGCAGTGCCGGAGGATCGGGACAGGGTATCTCCGAGCAGTACTTC. The V gene is TRBV20-1, the J gene TRBJ2-7, with 9 bases lining up with TRBD1. The CDR3 runs to 15 residues. Germline CDR1 is DFQATT and CDR2 is SNEGSKA (reference sequence). J lost 6 bases, V lost 6 bases, and 15 bases had no gene match.

A remark on this clonotype: It differs at one base from a far larger clone, so likely a read error. The V call is TRBV6-2 or TRBV6-3, the J call TRBJ2-1; 7 nucleotides agree with TRBD1. This CDR3 spans 15 amino acids. CDR1 and CDR2 (germline): MNHEY, SVGEGT. The V gene end was trimmed by 6 bases and the J gene end by 3 bases; junction bases not matched to a gene: 8. DNA for the CDR3: TGTGCCAGCAGGACCGGACAGGTGAACTACAATGAGCAGTTCTTC. This translates into CASRTGQVNYNEQFF.

Concerning this clonotype: Germline is not matched at one junction end, which may reflect a read error. The J gene is TRBJ2-7, the V gene TRBV6-5; D uncertain. This CDR3 spans 13 amino acids. CDR1 and CDR2 (germline): MNHEY, SVGAGI. Written as DNA, the CDR3 is TGTGCCAGCAGTTTCGGCACGAAATACGAGCAGTGCTTC. Its protein product is CASSFGTKYEQCF.

V gene TRBV3-1 combines with J gene TRBJ1-1, with D possibly being TRBD1 (5 bases). Per the germline V gene, CDR1 is LGHDT and CDR2 is YNNKEL (reference sequence). This CDR3 is built from 14 residues. The V end lost 7 bases, the J end lost 2 bases, and 14 bases lay between the germline ends. The DNA for the CDR3 is TGTGCCAGCACCCCGGGGCCCTTAAACACTGAAGCTTTCTTT. It encodes CASTPGPLNTEAFF. Full variable domain (outside the CDR3, taken from reference TRBV3-1 and TRBJ1-1): DTAVSQTPKYLVTQMGNDKSIKCEQNLGHDTMYWYKQDSKKFLKIMFSYNNKELIINETVPNRFSPKSPDKAHLNLHINSLELGDSAVYFCASTPGPLNTEAFFGQGTRLTVV.

This clonotype was recorded many times. The V gene is TRBV29-1, the J gene TRBJ2-2, with TRBD1 as a possible D gene (6 bases). The germline CDR1 and CDR2 sequences are SQVTM and ANQGSEA. The CDR3 runs to 13 residues. Trimming cost V 5 bases and J 5 bases, with 12 bases left between them. The CDR3 DNA follows: TGCAGCGTTCTACAGGGTTCGACCGGGGAGCTGTTTTTT. Residues: CSVLQGSTGELFF.

This clonotype was counted many times. The J gene is TRBJ1-1, the V gene TRBV24-1; D is undetermined. Per the germline V gene, CDR1 is KGHDR and CDR2 is SFDVKD. This CDR3 is 13 amino acids long. Trimming cost V 2 bases and J 0 bases, with 3 bases left between them. The CDR3 reads CATSDYMNTEAFF. CDR3 coding DNA: TGTGCCACCAGTGATTATATGAACACTGAAGCTTTCTTT.

This clonotype has ten or more counts. The chain has TRBV7-3 and TRBJ2-3; TRBD1 is a possible D gene (5 bases). V was pared by 6 bases and J by 6 bases, with 13 bases between. Germline V lookup: CDR1 SGHTA, CDR2 FQGTGA. The length of the CDR3 is 13 residues. The CDR3 nucleotides are TGTGCCAGCAGGGCTGGGGCAGGGGATACGCAGTATTTT. As protein: CASRAGAGDTQYF.